This T cell receptor beta chain was profiled in a study of T cells in Graves' hyperthyroidism and ophthalmopathy. Whole-study results and caveats: Ophthalmopathy was separated from stable hyperthyroidism by a 13 V-J model. Model-based prediction identified ophthalmopathy a median roughly 6.1 months prior to its onset. Within blood appeared most thyroid clonotypes that had expanded above 0.001.

Amplified TCR beta CDR3 regions came from RNA transcripts. The HTBI primer set served for first-round RT-PCR of the TCR CDR3. TCRdb itself ran the multiplex PCR reads through MiXCR, one entry per CDR3 protein. The table shows roughly 500,000 distinct CDR3 sequences, with 46% occurring only once. With regard to this clonotype: Its antigen is not known.

Criteria for exclusion of patients were uncontrolled infection, other autoimmune disease, pregnancy or lactation. The TCR comes from an adult woman with Graves' disease, either hyperthyroidism or ophthalmopathy (not recorded which). Sequencing was performed on peripheral blood or thyroid tissue (not recorded which).

CDR3 sequence: CASSFSSWVKGSHDTEAFF. The CDR3 DNA follows: TGTGCCAGCAGCTTTTCGTCGTGGGTAAAAGGGAGCCATGATACTGAAGCTTTCTTT. The rearrangement joins TRBV7-2 to TRBJ1-1; D gene uncertain. In germline, CDR1 is SGHTA, CDR2 FQGNSA. This CDR3 has 19 residues. The germline V and J ends were trimmed by 3 bases and 5 bases, with 28 bases remaining between them.